The 7 T cell receptor beta chains below come from one sample, sequenced in a study of blood T cells in healthy people across ages. A second PCR, run for about 7 to 11 cycles, used a sample-barcoded 5' primer plus a J-beta primer mix. One entry per CDR3 protein, called by TCRdb with MiXCR from the 5' RACE reads. The repertoire holds some 1,000,000 distinct CDR3 sequences, with about 23% as singletons. Separately, the same data were catalogued under a study of T cells of mothers and their children.

Sequenced sample: blood. Every receptor here comes from a girl aged 2 to 10 in good health.

This clonotype was seen only a few times. This chain uses TRBV12-3 or TRBV12-4 with TRBJ2-4; TRBD2 might be the D (7 bases). Trimming cost V 5 bases and J 3 bases, with 14 bases left between them. The CDR3 runs 15 residues. The CDR3 here is CASSGGAGFKNIQYF. CDR3 nucleotide sequence: TGTGCCAGCAGTGGGGGGGCGGGATTCAAAAACATTCAGTACTTC.

This chain links TRBV20-1 with TRBJ1-4; D not certain. Germline CDR1 and CDR2: DFQATT and SNEGSKA (reference sequence). The CDR3 length is 13 residues. V was cut by 7 bases and J by 12 bases, with 21 bases left in between. In DNA, the CDR3 is TGCAGTGTCAGAGTTCCGGGGAGGGAAGAACTGTTTTTT. As protein: CSVRVPGREELFF.

This clonotype turned up a few times. With a much larger clone just one base away, this may be a read error. The chain employs TRBV7-2 and TRBJ2-7; D is undetermined. Germline-derived CDR1 and CDR2 are SGHTA and FQGNSA. The CDR3 has 13 residues. V lost 3 bases and J 0 bases, leaving 6 bases between the germline ends. The CDR3 loop reads CASSLKVSYEQYF. CDR3 sequence (DNA): TGTGCCAGCAGCTTGAAAGTCTCCTACGAGCAGTACTTC. Full variable domain (outside the CDR3, taken from reference TRBV7-2 and TRBJ2-7): GAGVSQSPSNKVTEKGKDVELRCDPISGHTALYWYRQSLGQGLEFLIYFQGNSAPDKSGLPSDRFSAERTGGSVSTLTIQRTQQEDSAVYLCASSLKVSYEQYFGPGTRLTVT.

This sequence joins TRBV10-3 and TRBJ1-2, with 9 bases identical to TRBD1. Per germline, CDR1 ENHRY and CDR2 SYGVKD. The CDR3 runs to 15 residues. The V and J ends lost 2 bases and 4 bases, in that order; junction bases with no gene match: 5. CDR3 region: CAISEGQGRSYGYTF. The DNA for the CDR3 is TGTGCCATCAGTGAGGGACAGGGGCGAAGCTATGGCTACACCTTC.

The J gene is TRBJ2-5, the V gene TRBV6-5, with a tentative D call TRBD2 (6 bases). Germline V gene lookup returns CDR1 MNHEY and CDR2 SVGAGI. The CDR3 extends over 13 amino acids. V shed 6 bases and J shed 3 bases, with 11 bases lying between them. CDR3 amino acids: CASRVWGEETQYF. CDR3 DNA: TGTGCCAGCAGGGTATGGGGGGAAGAGACCCAGTACTTC.

The chain is built from TRBV29-1 and TRBJ1-2; 10 bases are a match to TRBD1. With 3 bases clipped from V and 4 bases from J, the junction kept 5 bases outside the gene matches. CDR1 and CDR2 from the germline V gene are SQVTM and ANQGSEA. The CDR3 sequence is 14 residues long. The CDR3 DNA reads TGCAGCGTTGATGCGACAGGGGGCGCCTATGGCTACACCTTC. Translating it yields CSVDATGGAYGYTF.

The chain is built from TRBV3-1 and TRBJ2-5; TRBD2 matches 8 bases. V lost 1 base and J lost 2; bases outside the gene matches: 9. CDR1 and CDR2 (germline): LGHDT, YNNKEL (reference sequence). CDR3 length equals 17 residues. The DNA of the CDR3 is TGTGCCAGCAGCCAAGTAAGGGTGCGGGGGGATCAAGAGACCCAGTACTTC. Residues: CASSQVRVRGDQETQYF.